Following are 24 T cell receptor beta chains from one sample sequenced in a study of T cell repertoires in cytomegalovirus infection. TCRdb re-called the reads with MiXCR, one entry per CDR3 protein. The sample has tens of thousands of distinct CDR3 sequences; about 18% are singletons. No antigen has been assigned to these receptors. Specimen: CD8+ T cells from cultured PBMCs, collected from culture after CMV antigen stimulation. All receptors come from a human donor in good health (CMV status not recorded). Some clones in this sample may be carry-over from other donors' samples.

Ten or more counts support this clonotype. The chain links TRBV5-6 to TRBJ2-7; 7 bases line up with TRBD1. V was pared by 4 bases and J by 2 bases, with 9 bases of the junction left unmatched. The CDR3 totals 15 residues. Germline loops: CDR1 SGHDT, CDR2 YYEEEE. The CDR3 sequence: CASSPWTGFPYEQYF. The DNA for the CDR3 is TGTGCCAGCAGCCCTTGGACAGGATTTCCCTACGAGCAGTACTTC.

The V and J genes are TRBV6-6 and TRBJ1-3; a weak D match, TRBD1 (5 bases). With 6 bases removed from V and 8 bases from J, the gap between germline ends came to 17 bases. Germline CDR1 and CDR2: MNHNY and SVGAGI (reference sequence). This CDR3 region has 14 residues. CDR3 amino acids: CASRLDTFQDTIYF. The CDR3 coding sequence is TGTGCCAGCAGGCTGGACACATTCCAGGACACCATATATTTT.

This clonotype has just a few counts. The genes are TRBV7-2 and TRBJ2-1; D remains unclear. The CDR3 has 16 residues. The V end was cut by 4 bases, the J end by 0 bases, with 13 bases between. Germline values: CDR1 SGHTA, CDR2 FQGNSA. The CDR3 sequence: CASSYVPVSSYNEQFF. CDR3 sequence (DNA): TGTGCCAGCAGCTACGTTCCGGTTAGCTCCTACAATGAGCAGTTCTTC.

The chain links TRBV29-1 to TRBJ1-2; D uncertain. V lost 7 bases, J lost 3 bases, and 9 bases lay in between. The CDR3 totals 11 residues. Germline V gives CDR1 SQVTM, CDR2 ANQGSEA. The CDR3 nucleotides are TGCAGCGCTGAGCTTCACTATGGCTACACCTTC. This encodes CSAELHYGYTF.

The table lists this clonotype with many counts. V is TRBV7-8 and J is TRBJ2-5, with D possibly called TRBD1 or TRBD2 (5 bases each). V was cut by 1 base and J by 3 bases, with 18 bases left in between. Germline lookup yields CDR1 SGHVS and CDR2 FQNEAQ. The CDR3 runs to 17 residues. CDR3 DNA sequence: TGTGCCAGCAGCTTAGAAGGTGAGACCAGGGACGAAGAGACCCAGTACTTC. This translates into CASSLEGETRDEETQYF.

This sequence joins TRBV4-3 and TRBJ2-7; the match to TRBD2 covers 7 bases. The CDR3 extends over 14 amino acids. Germline values: CDR1 LGHNA, CDR2 YSLEER. With V trimmed by 5 bases and J by 3 bases, 7 bases remained unmatched. In DNA, the CDR3 is TGCGCCAGCAGCACTAGCGTCGGAGACTACGAGCAGTACTTC. Its translation is CASSTSVGDYEQYF.

This clonotype was observed a few times. The chain carries TRBV20-1 and TRBJ1-1; D is undetermined. This CDR3 region has 15 residues. V gave up 3 bases and J gave up 3 bases, with 17 bases separating them. The germline V gene encodes CDR1 DFQATT and CDR2 SNEGSKA (reference sequence). CDR3 coding DNA: TGCAGTGCTAGGACGGTCCAGGAGTGGTACACTGAAGCTTTCTTT. Translation: CSARTVQEWYTEAFF.

The chain couples TRBV15 to TRBJ1-4; possible D gene TRBD1, 5 bases. CDR3 length equals 15 residues. V was pared by 1 base and J by 3 bases, with 9 bases between. In germline, CDR1 is LNHNV, CDR2 YYDKDF (reference sequence). This chain's CDR3 is CATSRGGTANEKLFF. CDR3 nucleotides: TGTGCCACCAGCAGAGGGGGGACGGCTAATGAAAAACTGTTTTTT.

The genes are TRBV6-5 and TRBJ2-3; 8 bases line up with TRBD2. This CDR3 has 15 amino acids. V trimming: 2 bases; J trimming: 3 bases; junction bases outside the gene matches: 4. Germline V gene lookup returns CDR1 MNHEY and CDR2 SVGAGI. Here the CDR3 DNA reads TGTGCCAGCAGTTACACGACTAGCGAAACAGATACGCAGTATTTT. Its translation: CASSYTTSETDTQYF.

The chain links TRBV19 to TRBJ2-1; 9 bases line up with TRBD1. The CDR3 sequence is 14 residues long. V gave up 7 bases and J gave up 5 bases; unmatched junction bases: 6. Germline-derived CDR1 and CDR2 are LNHDA and SQIVND (reference sequence). The CDR3 is CASIRTGVDNEQFF. The CDR3 DNA sequence: TGTGCCAGTATCAGGACAGGGGTTGACAATGAGCAGTTCTTC.

This clonotype was seen more than once but under ten times. The chain links TRBV5-1 to TRBJ2-1; D possibly matches TRBD1 or TRBD2 (5 bases each). Germline CDR1 reads SGHRS; CDR2 reads YFSETQ. The CDR3 is 17 residues long. V was cut by 0 bases and J by 0 bases, with 13 bases left in between. DNA for the CDR3: TGCGCCAGCAGCTTGGATAAGGGACGGATCTCCTACAATGAGCAGTTCTTC. Encoded protein: CASSLDKGRISYNEQFF.

V and J are TRBV13 and TRBJ1-1, with D possibly being TRBD1 (6 bases). The CDR3 runs 15 residues. V was trimmed by 5 bases and J by 1 base, leaving 14 bases between them. Germline V gives CDR1 PRHDT, CDR2 FYEKMQ (reference sequence). The CDR3 DNA reads TGTGCCAGCAGCCCCGACCAGGGGAGGAACACTGAAGCTTTCTTT. Translating gives CASSPDQGRNTEAFF.

V is TRBV12-5 and J is TRBJ2-1, with 9 bases identical to TRBD2. CDR1 and CDR2 from the germline V gene are LGHNT and FRNRAP. The CDR3 spans 16 residues. V dropped 0 bases and J dropped 9; count of bases not matched to a gene: 9. In DNA form, the CDR3 reads TGTGCTAGTGGTTTGGTACGTAGCGGGGGAATCGGTGAGCAGTTCTTC. This gives the protein CASGLVRSGGIGEQFF. The variable domain in full, with the rest retrieved from reference TRBV12-5 and TRBJ2-1, is DARVTQTPRHKVTEMGQEVTMRCQPILGHNTVFWYRQTMMQGLELLAYFRNRAPLDDSGMPKDRFSAEMPDATLATLKIQPSEPRDSAVYFCASGLVRSGGIGEQFFGPGTRLTVL.

This sequence joins TRBV27 and TRBJ2-7; 8 bases fit TRBD1. Germline assignment: CDR1 MNHEY and CDR2 SMNVEV (reference sequence). J lost 5 bases, V lost 6 bases, and 3 bases had no gene match. The CDR3 is 12 amino acids. DNA for the CDR3: TGTGCCAGCAGGACAGGGGCACACGAGCAGTACTTC. Translating it yields CASRTGAHEQYF.

The chain is built from TRBV6-2 or TRBV6-3 and TRBJ2-1, with 13 bases lining up with TRBD2. This CDR3 region has 14 residues. The germline V gene encodes CDR1 MNHEY and CDR2 SVGEGT. The trim removed 6 bases at V and 8 bases at J, leaving 4 bases unmatched. As DNA, the CDR3 is TGTGCCAGCAGGCGACTAGCGGGAGGCCATGAGCAGTTCTTC. The encoded protein is CASRRLAGGHEQFF.

The chain employs TRBV9 and TRBJ2-1; 8 positions match TRBD2. Germline V lookup: CDR1 SGDLS, CDR2 YYNGEE. V lost 4 bases, J lost 5 bases, and 8 bases stayed unmatched. The CDR3 loop spans 15 amino acids. CDR3 DNA: TGTGCCAGCAGCCCTCGGGGGGGGGCGGACAATGAGCAGTTCTTC. This codes for CASSPRGGADNEQFF.

At least ten counts were recorded for this clonotype. This chain joins TRBV7-8 and TRBJ2-1, with D maybe TRBD1 (6 bases). Germline CDR1 is SGHVS and CDR2 is FQNEAQ. Trimming took 1 base from V and 8 from J, leaving 12 bases between them. The CDR3 totals 14 residues. This CDR3 is CASSLGRGKDEQFF. The CDR3 bases are TGTGCCAGCAGCTTAGGCAGGGGAAAGGATGAGCAGTTCTTC.

Turning to this clonotype: One end of the junction does not line up with germline, which may come from a read error. The rearrangement joins TRBV7-2 to TRBJ1-2; D unresolved. CDR3 length: 14 amino acids. CDR1 is SGHTA and CDR2 is FQGNSA in the germline V gene. The CDR3 DNA sequence: TGTGCCGGCAGCTTACATCTCGGCAGCTATGGCTACACCTTC. This encodes CAGSLHLGSYGYTF.

This rearrangement joins TRBV6-5 to TRBJ2-1; TRBD2 agrees at 10 bases. The ends lost 2 bases at V and 10 bases at J; junction bases unmatched: 11. The CDR3 is 16 amino acids. Per the germline V gene, CDR1 is MNHEY and CDR2 is SVGAGI. CDR3 loop: CASSYRTSGGVGEQFF. CDR3 bases: TGTGCCAGCAGTTACCGGACTAGCGGAGGGGTCGGGGAGCAGTTCTTC.

V is TRBV7-3 and J is TRBJ2-3, with 8 nucleotides matching TRBD2. V shed 0 bases and J 6 bases; nucleotides not matched to a gene: 5. CDR1 is SGHTA, CDR2 FQGTGA, per germline. This CDR3 spans 15 amino acids. The CDR3: CASSLTGGRLDTQYF. CDR3 DNA sequence: TGTGCCAGCAGCTTAACTGGCGGGAGGCTTGATACGCAGTATTTT.

This clonotype was detected only a few times. V gene TRBV19 combines with J gene TRBJ2-1, with D tentatively TRBD1 (6 bases). The CDR3 is made up of 12 amino acids. Germline V lookup: CDR1 LNHDA, CDR2 SQIVND (reference sequence). The germline V and J ends were trimmed by 6 bases and 4 bases, with 7 bases remaining between them. Here the CDR3 DNA reads TGTGCCAGTAGGCAGGGGTACAATGAGCAGTTCTTC. Its translation is CASRQGYNEQFF.

This chain uses TRBV7-2 with TRBJ2-7, with TRBD2 as a possible D gene (6 bases). This CDR3 spans 16 amino acids. The V end was cut by 0 bases, the J end by 3 bases, with 15 bases between. CDR1 and CDR2 (germline): SGHTA, FQGNSA. The CDR3 loop reads CASSLALSGALYEQYF. CDR3 nucleotides: TGTGCCAGCAGCTTAGCGCTATCGGGAGCGCTCTACGAGCAGTACTTC. Full variable domain (outside the CDR3, taken from reference TRBV7-2 and TRBJ2-7): GAGVSQSPSNKVTEKGKDVELRCDPISGHTALYWYRQSLGQGLEFLIYFQGNSAPDKSGLPSDRFSAERTGGSVSTLTIQRTQQEDSAVYLCASSLALSGALYEQYFGPGTRLTVT.

V is TRBV6-5 and J is TRBJ2-3, with TRBD2 identical over 11 bases. The CDR3 runs 18 residues. From germline, CDR1 is MNHEY and CDR2 SVGAGI. V shed 0 bases and J 0 bases; nucleotides not matched to a gene: 5. The CDR3: CASSYSTSGELSTDTQYF. The CDR3 DNA sequence: TGTGCCAGCAGTTACTCGACTAGCGGGGAATTGAGCACAGATACGCAGTATTTT.

In its sample, this clonotype was seen many times. V and J are TRBV7-3 and TRBJ1-1; the match to TRBD1 covers 10 bases. Germline lookup yields CDR1 SGHTA and CDR2 FQGTGA. V dropped 6 bases and J dropped 4; count of bases not matched to a gene: 2. CDR3 length: 13 amino acids. CDR3: CASRRDRGTEAFF. The CDR3 bases are TGTGCCAGCAGACGGGACAGGGGCACTGAAGCTTTCTTT.